In its sample, the clone carrying this T cell receptor beta chain was seen many times. The sample belongs to a study of T cells in Graves' hyperthyroidism and ophthalmopathy. Regions amplified from RNA transcripts were the TCR beta CDR3 regions. TCR CDR3 regions were first amplified by RT-PCR with HTBI primers. TCRdb used MiXCR to reprocess the multiplex PCR reads, holding one entry per CDR3 protein. Among a few hundred thousand distinct CDR3 sequences listed, 40% to 55% were seen once. V lost 4 bases to trimming and J lost 4 bases; unmatched junction nucleotides: 5. From germline, CDR1 is DFQATT and CDR2 SNEGSKA (reference sequence). This CDR3 region has 16 residues.

Sequencing was done on a sample of peripheral blood or thyroid tissue (not recorded which). This clonotype was sampled from a woman aged 18 to 35 with Graves' hyperthyroidism. The rearrangement joins TRBV20-1 to TRBJ2-6; 12 bases are shared with TRBD2. CDR3 in amino acids: CSATSGRAGGANVLTF. The CDR3 DNA is TGCAGTGCTACTAGCGGGAGGGCAGGAGGGGCCAACGTCCTGACTTTC.